This T cell receptor beta chain was obtained from a study of post-analysis software for immune sequencing data. Libraries were made from TCR beta cDNA, and they carried unique molecular identifiers. TCRdb itself ran the PCR reads through MiXCR, one entry per CDR3 protein. The data show some 370,000 distinct CDR3 sequences, about a third seen once. The sequenced sample was blood. This receptor was obtained from a girl aged 10 to 17 with multiple sclerosis.

The CDR3 loop reads CASSSTTYRGNEQFF. CDR3 nucleotide sequence: TGTGCCAGCAGCTCTACTACTTACAGGGGCAATGAGCAGTTCTTC. V and J are TRBV7-9 and TRBJ2-1, with 7 bases fitting TRBD1. The CDR3 length is 15 residues. Germline V gene data show CDR1 as SEHNR and CDR2 as FQNEAQ (reference sequence). Trimming removed 4 bases from V and 6 bases from J; junction bases left unmatched: 9. The full variable domain, completed using reference TRBV7-9 and TRBJ2-1, is DTGVSQNPRHKITKRGQNVTFRCDPISEHNRLYWYRQTLGQGPEFLTYFQNEAQLEKSRLLSDRFSAERPKGSFSTLEIQRTEQGDSAMYLCASSSTTYRGNEQFFGPGTRLTVL.